The T cell receptor beta chain under discussion was sequenced for a study of shared clonotypes between healthy human individuals. Data came from immunoSEQ multiplex PCR; TCRdb stores just in-frame clones and leaves some out. In the table there are about 690,000 clones, 90% of which are singletons. Nashville, Tennessee was home to all donors, who were Caucasian adults. Specimen: memory CD8+ T cells from PBMCs. Subset meaning: CD45RO+ cells pooled with CCR7-negative TemRA cells. The receptor was isolated from a man younger than 35 in good health. Some clones in this sample may be carry-over from other donors' samples.

In DNA form, the CDR3 reads TGTGCCAGCAGCTCGGGACTAGTTTCCTACAATGAGCAGTTCTTC. Its translation is CASSSGLVSYNEQFF. V gene TRBV7-3 combines with J gene TRBJ2-1; 8 nucleotides align to TRBD2. The length of the CDR3 is 15 residues. Germline CDR1 SGHTA, CDR2 FQGTGA. V lost 4 bases and J lost 1; bases outside the gene matches: 3.